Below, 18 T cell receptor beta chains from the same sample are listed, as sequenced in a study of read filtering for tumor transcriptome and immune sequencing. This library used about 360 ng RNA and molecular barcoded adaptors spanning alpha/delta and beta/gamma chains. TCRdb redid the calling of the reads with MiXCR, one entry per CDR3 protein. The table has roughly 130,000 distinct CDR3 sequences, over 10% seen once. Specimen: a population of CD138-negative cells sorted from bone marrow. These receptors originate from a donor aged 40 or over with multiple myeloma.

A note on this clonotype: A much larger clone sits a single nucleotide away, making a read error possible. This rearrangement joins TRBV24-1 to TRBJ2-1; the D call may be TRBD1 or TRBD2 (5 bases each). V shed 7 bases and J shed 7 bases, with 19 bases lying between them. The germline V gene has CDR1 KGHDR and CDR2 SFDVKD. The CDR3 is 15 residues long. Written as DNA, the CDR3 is TGTGCCACCAGGGACCCTCAGGGAGTTGCGAATGAGCAGTTCTTC. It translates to CATRDPQGVANEQFF.

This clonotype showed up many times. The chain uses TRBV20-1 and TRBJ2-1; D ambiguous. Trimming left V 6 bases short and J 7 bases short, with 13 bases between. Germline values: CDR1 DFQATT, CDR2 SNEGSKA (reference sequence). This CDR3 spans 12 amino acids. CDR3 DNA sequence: TGCAGTGCCGCCCGGCCTCTTAATGAGCAGTTCTTC. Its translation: CSAARPLNEQFF.

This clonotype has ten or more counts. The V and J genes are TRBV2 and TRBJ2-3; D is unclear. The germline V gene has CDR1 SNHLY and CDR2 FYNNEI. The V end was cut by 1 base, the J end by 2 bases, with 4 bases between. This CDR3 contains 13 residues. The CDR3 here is CASSEDYTDTQYF. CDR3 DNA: TGTGCCAGCAGTGAAGACTACACAGATACGCAGTATTTT.

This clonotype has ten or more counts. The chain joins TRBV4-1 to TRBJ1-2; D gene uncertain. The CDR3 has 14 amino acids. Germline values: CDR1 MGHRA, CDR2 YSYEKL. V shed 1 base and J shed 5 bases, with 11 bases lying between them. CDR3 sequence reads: CASSQVWTAYGYTF. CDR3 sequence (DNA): TGCGCCAGCAGCCAAGTTTGGACCGCTTATGGCTACACCTTC.

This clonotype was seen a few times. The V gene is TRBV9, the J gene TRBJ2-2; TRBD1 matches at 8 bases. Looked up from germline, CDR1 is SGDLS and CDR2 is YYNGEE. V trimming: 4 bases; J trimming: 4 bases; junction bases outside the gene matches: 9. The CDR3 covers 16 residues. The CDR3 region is CASSTRTGSGTGELFF. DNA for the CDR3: TGTGCCAGCAGCACACGGACAGGGAGTGGCACCGGGGAGCTGTTTTTT.

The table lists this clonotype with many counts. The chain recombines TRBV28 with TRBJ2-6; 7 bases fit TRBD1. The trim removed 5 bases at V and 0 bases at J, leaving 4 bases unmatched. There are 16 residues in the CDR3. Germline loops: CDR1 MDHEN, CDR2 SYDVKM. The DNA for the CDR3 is TGTGCCAGCAGTCAGACAGGGAACTCTGGGGCCAACGTCCTGACTTTC. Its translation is CASSQTGNSGANVLTF.

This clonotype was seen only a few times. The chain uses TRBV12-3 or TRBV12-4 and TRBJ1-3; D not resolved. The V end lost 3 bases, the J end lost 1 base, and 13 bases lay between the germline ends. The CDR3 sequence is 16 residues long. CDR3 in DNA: TGTGCCAGCAGTTTTGAGGGATTCGCTTCTGGAAACACCATATATTTT. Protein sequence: CASSFEGFASGNTIYF.

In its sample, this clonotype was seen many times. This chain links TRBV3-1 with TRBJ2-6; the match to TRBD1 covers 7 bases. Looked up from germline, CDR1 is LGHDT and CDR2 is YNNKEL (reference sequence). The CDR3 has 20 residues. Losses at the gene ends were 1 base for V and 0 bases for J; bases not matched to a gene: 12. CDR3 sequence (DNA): TGTGCCAGCAGCCAAGGGCTGGGACAGATAAAAAACTCTGGGGCCAACGTCCTGACTTTC. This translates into CASSQGLGQIKNSGANVLTF.

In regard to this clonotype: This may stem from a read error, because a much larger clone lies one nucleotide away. CDR3 nucleotides: TGTGCCAGCTCACAGGGACAGGAGAAAAACCCCATATATTTT. Encoded protein: CASSQGQEKNPIYF. The V call is TRBV18, the J call TRBJ1-3; the match to TRBD1 covers 8 bases. Germline assignment: CDR1 KGHSH and CDR2 LQKENI. The CDR3 is made up of 14 amino acids.

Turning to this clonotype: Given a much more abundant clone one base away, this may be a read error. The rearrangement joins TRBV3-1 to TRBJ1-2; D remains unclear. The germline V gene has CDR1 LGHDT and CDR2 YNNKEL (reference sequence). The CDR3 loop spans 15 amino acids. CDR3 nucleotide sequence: TGTGCCATCAGCCAAGCGGGGATTACGAACTATGGCTACACCTTC. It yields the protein CAISQAGITNYGYTF.

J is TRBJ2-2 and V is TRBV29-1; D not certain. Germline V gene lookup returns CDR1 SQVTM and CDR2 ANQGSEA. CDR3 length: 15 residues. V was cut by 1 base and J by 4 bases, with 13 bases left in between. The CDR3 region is CSVEGVGIGTGELFF. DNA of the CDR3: TGCAGCGTTGAAGGGGTCGGCATCGGCACCGGGGAGCTGTTTTTT.

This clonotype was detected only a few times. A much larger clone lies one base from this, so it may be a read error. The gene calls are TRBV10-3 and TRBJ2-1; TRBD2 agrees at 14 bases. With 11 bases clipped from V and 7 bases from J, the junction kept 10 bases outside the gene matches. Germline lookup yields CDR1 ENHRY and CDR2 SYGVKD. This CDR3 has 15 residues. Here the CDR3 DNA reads TGTGCCGCCGACACCGGGACTAGCGGGAGTAATGAGCAGTTCTTC. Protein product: CAADTGTSGSNEQFF.

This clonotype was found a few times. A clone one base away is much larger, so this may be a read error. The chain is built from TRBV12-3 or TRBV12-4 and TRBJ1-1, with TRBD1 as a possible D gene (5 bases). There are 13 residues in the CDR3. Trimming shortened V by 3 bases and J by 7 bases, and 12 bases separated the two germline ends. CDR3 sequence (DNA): TGTGCCAGCAGTTTCCTACCGGGGGGTGAAGCTTTCTTT. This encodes CASSFLPGGEAFF.

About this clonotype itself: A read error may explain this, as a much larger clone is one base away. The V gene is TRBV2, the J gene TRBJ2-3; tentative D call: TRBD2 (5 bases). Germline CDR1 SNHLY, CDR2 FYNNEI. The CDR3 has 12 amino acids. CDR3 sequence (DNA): TGTGCCAGCACTGAAGAGGACTCGGCCTATCAGTTT. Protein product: CASTEEDSAYQF.

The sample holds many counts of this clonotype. The CDR3: CASRRAGTGVHEQYF. For the CDR3, the DNA is TGTGCCAGCAGGAGGGCTGGGACAGGGGTCCACGAGCAGTACTTC. V and J are TRBV27 and TRBJ2-7, with 10 nucleotides matching TRBD1. Germline-derived CDR1 and CDR2 are MNHEY and SMNVEV (reference sequence). With V trimmed by 6 bases and J by 5 bases, 10 bases remained unmatched. The CDR3 length is 15 residues.

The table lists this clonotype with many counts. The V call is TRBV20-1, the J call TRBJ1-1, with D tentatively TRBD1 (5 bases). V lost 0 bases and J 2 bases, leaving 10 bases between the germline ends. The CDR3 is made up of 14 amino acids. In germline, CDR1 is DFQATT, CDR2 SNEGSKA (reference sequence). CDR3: CSARDDQGNTEAFF. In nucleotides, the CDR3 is TGCAGTGCTAGAGACGATCAGGGAAACACTGAAGCTTTCTTT.

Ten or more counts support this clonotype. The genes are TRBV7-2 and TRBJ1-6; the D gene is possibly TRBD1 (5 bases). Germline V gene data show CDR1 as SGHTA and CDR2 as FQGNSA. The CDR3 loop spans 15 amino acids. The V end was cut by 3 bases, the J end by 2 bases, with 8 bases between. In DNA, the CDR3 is TGTGCCAGCAGCTTCCAGGGTACCTATAATTCACCCCTCCACTTT. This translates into CASSFQGTYNSPLHF.

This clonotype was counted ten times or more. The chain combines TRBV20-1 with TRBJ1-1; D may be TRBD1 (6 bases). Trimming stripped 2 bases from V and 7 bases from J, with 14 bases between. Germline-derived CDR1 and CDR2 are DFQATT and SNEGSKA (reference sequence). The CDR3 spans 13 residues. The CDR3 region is CSARYRTEGEAFF. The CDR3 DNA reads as TGCAGTGCTAGATACCGGACAGAGGGTGAAGCTTTCTTT.